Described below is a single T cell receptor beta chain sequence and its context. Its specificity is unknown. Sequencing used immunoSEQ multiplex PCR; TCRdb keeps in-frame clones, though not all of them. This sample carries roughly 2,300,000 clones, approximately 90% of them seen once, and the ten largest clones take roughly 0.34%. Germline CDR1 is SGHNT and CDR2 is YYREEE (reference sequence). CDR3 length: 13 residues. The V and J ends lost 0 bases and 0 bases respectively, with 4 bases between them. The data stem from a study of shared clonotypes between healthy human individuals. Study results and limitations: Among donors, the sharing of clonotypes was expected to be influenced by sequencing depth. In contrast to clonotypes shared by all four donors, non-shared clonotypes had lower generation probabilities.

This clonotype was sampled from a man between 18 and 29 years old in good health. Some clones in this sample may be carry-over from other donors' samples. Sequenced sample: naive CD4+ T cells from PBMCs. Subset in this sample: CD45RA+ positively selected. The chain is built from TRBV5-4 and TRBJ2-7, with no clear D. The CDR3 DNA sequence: TGTGCCAGCAGCTTGGCGGTCTCCTACGAGCAGTACTTC. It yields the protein CASSLAVSYEQYF.